This T cell receptor beta chain was profiled in a study of blood T cell repertoires in COVID-19. At the level of the study: Acute and convalescent COVID-19 specimens originated in the United States, Italy and Spain.

As handled by the study authors: Cell counts per sample came from amplifying reference gene primers. Only in-frame clones appear in the TCRdb table, and some are missing; sequencing was by immunoSEQ multiplex PCR. The DNA was the basis for D and trimming; V, J and clone size are from that table. The repertoire holds approximately 330,000 clones, with roughly 86% as singletons. Enrolment of Seattle patients took place during active infection, and they were followed longitudinally. The germline V and J ends were trimmed by 0 bases and 0 bases, with 13 bases remaining between them. CDR3 size: 17 residues. Germline V gene lookup returns CDR1 LGHNA and CDR2 YNFKEQ.

The sequencing sample was made of peripheral blood. The sequence was collected from a man younger than 45 with COVID-19, enrolled during active disease. The chain couples TRBV4-2 to TRBJ2-3, with D tentatively TRBD2 (5 bases). The CDR3 reads CASSQESGGSSTDTQYF. The CDR3 DNA reads as TGTGCCAGCAGCCAAGAAAGTGGAGGATCTAGCACAGATACGCAGTATTTT.